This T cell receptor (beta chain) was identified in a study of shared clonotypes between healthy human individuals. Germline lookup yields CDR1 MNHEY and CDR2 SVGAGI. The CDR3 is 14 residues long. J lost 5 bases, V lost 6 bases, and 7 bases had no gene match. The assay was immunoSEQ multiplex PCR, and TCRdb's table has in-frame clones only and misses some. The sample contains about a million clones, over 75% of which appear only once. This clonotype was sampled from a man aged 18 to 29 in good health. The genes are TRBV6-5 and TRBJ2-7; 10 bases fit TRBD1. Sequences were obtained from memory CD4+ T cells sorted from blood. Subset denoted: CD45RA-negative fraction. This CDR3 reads CASSGTGVLHEQYF. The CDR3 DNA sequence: TGTGCCAGCAGCGGGACAGGGGTACTCCACGAGCAGTACTTC.